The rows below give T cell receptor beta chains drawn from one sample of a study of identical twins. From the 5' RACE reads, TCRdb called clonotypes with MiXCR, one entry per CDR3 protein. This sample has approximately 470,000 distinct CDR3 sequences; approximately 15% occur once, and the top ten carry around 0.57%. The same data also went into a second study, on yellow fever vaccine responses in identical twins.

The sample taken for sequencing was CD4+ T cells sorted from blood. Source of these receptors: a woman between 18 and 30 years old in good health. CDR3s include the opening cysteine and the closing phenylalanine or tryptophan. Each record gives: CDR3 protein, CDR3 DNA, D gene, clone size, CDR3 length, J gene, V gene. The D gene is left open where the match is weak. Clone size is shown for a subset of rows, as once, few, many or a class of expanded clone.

CASSHGLAELQETQYF TGTGCCAGCAGCCACGGTCTAGCGGAGCTACAAGAGACCCAGTACTTC TRBD2 few 16 TRBJ2-5 TRBV7-8
CASSGGQGDISYEQYF TGTGCCAGCAGTGGCGGACAGGGGGACATCTCCTACGAGCAGTACTTC TRBD1 . 16 TRBJ2-7 TRBV2
CSAEAGQTEAFF TGCAGTGCTGAAGCCGGACAGACTGAAGCTTTCTTT . . 12 TRBJ1-1 TRBV20-1
CASSQLGGLKETQYF TGCGCCAGCAGCCAGTTGGGGGGACTTAAAGAGACCCAGTACTTC . few 15 TRBJ2-5 TRBV4-3
CASSPWTGFYEQYF TGTGCCAGCAGCCCGTGGACAGGGTTCTACGAGCAGTACTTC TRBD1 . 14 TRBJ2-7 TRBV7-9
CASSVSGGREQFF TGCGCCAGCAGCGTCTCAGGGGGGAGGGAGCAGTTCTTC . . 13 TRBJ2-1 TRBV5-1
CASSYSAGLRETQYF TGTGCCAGCAGTTACTCAGCGGGGCTCCGTGAGACCCAGTACTTC TRBD2 few 15 TRBJ2-5 TRBV6-5
CASGNDREAFF TGTGCCAGCGGAAACGACAGGGAAGCTTTCTTT . . 11 TRBJ1-1 TRBV7-3
CASSSRSHRGDTGELFF TGCGCCAGCAGCTCACGATCCCACAGGGGGGACACCGGGGAGCTGTTTTTT TRBD1 few 17 TRBJ2-2 TRBV5-1
CASSFRQGSSYEQYF TGTGCCAGCAGCTTTAGACAGGGGTCGTCCTACGAGCAGTACTTC TRBD1 few 15 TRBJ2-7 TRBV5-6
CASSQTGTWAFF TGTGCCAGCAGCCAAACCGGGACATGGGCTTTCTTT . many 12 TRBJ1-1 TRBV11-2
CAISDRQEALQFF TGTGCCATCAGTGACAGGCAGGAGGCCTTGCAGTTCTTC . many 13 TRBJ2-1 TRBV10-3
CASSLGSGATPNTGELFF TGTGCCAGCAGTTTAGGTTCGGGGGCCACTCCGAACACCGGGGAGCTGTTTTTT . few 18 TRBJ2-2 TRBV12-3/TRBV12-4
CATLTGDTEAFF TGTGCCACCCTTACAGGGGACACTGAAGCTTTCTTT TRBD1 few 12 TRBJ1-1 TRBV12-3/TRBV12-4
CSATLGTSGYEQYF TGCAGTGCTACGTTGGGGACTAGCGGCTACGAGCAGTACTTC TRBD2 . 14 TRBJ2-7 TRBV20-1
CASSLVTGTSSHEQYF TGTGCCAGCAGCTTGGTCACCGGGACTAGCAGCCACGAGCAGTACTTC TRBD2 few 16 TRBJ2-7 TRBV7-2
CASSESGPGLAYEQYF TGCGCCAGCAGTGAGTCGGGTCCGGGACTAGCTTACGAGCAGTACTTC TRBD2 . 16 TRBJ2-7 TRBV10-2